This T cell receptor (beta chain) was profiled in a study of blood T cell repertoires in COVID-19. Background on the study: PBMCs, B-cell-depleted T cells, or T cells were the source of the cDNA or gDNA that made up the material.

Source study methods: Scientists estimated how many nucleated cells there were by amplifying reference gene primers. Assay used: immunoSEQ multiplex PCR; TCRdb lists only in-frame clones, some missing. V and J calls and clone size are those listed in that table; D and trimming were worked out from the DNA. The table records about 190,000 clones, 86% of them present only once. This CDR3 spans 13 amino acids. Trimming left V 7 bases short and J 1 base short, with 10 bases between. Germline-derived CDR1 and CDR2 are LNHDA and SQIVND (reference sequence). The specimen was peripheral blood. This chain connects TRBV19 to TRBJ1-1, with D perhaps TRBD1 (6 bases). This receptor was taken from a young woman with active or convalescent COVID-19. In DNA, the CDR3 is TGTGCCAGTACTACAGGGTCGAACACTGAAGCTTTCTTT. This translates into CASTTGSNTEAFF.